This T cell receptor (beta chain) is drawn from a study of blood T cell repertoires in COVID-19. The wider study: Acute and convalescent COVID-19 specimens originated in the United States, Italy and Spain. PBMCs, B-cell-depleted T cells, or T cells were the source of the cDNA or gDNA that made up the material.

How the authors handled the data: Nucleated cell number was recorded as an estimate derived from reference gene primer amplification. Profiling relied on immunoSEQ multiplex PCR, and the TCRdb table lists in-frame clones only, not all of them. V and J calls and clone size are copied from that table; D and trimming were computed from the DNA. This table holds about 58,000 clones, around nine tenths found once. Germline CDR1 reads SGHKS; CDR2 reads YYEKEE (reference sequence). The CDR3 sequence is 14 residues long. Trimming removed 0 bases at V and 2 bases at J, with 8 bases between. Sequenced sample: peripheral blood. The TCR sequence derives from a woman aged 70-85 years with active COVID-19. The chain has TRBV5-5 and TRBJ1-2, with D uncertain. Here the CDR3 DNA reads TGTGCCAGCAGCTTGGTTCTCGGGAACTATGGCTACACCTTC. Protein sequence: CASSLVLGNYGYTF.